A selection of T cell receptor beta chains follows, all from one sample in a study of T cell responses to AZD1222 COVID-19 vaccine. Produced via immunoSEQ multiplex PCR; TCRdb's table is partial and in-frame only. The data contain tens of thousands of clones, approximately 84% of them seen just once; the ten biggest clones take up over 15%. The source material was peripheral blood, sampled on day 0 of AZD1222 vaccination. These receptors were taken from an adult in good health. The CDR3 runs from the conserved cysteine through the conserved F or W. Fields, in order: J gene, V gene, CDR3 protein.

TRBJ1-2 | TRBV25-1 | CASSESAVGGVKGYTF
TRBJ2-7 | TRBV19 | CASSIEGRRVDEQYF
TRBJ1-5 | TRBV19 | CASKDSQGHQPQHF
TRBJ2-2 | TRBV7-2 | CASSLGAGATGELFF
TRBJ2-2 | TRBV2 | CASSLDRDTGELFF
TRBJ1-2 | TRBV28 | CASSLGDGYTF
TRBJ1-1 | TRBV10-3 | CAISESPTGSRSAFF
TRBJ2-1 | TRBV12-5 | CASGRHRTSEIPYNEQFF
TRBJ2-3 | TRBV7-7 | CASSLGRADTQYF
TRBJ1-5 | TRBV19 | CASSAQGGIGNQPQHF
TRBJ2-7 | TRBV5-1 | CASSSDPGTGASLQYF
TRBJ2-1 | TRBV5-4 | CGTSGSALSDEQFF
TRBJ2-2 | TRBV3-1/TRBV3-2 | CASSQSDYNTGELFF
TRBJ1-2 | TRBV30 | CAWSRTARAFVEGYTF
TRBJ2-2 | TRBV6-4 | CASRAGGEDTGELFF
TRBJ1-5 | TRBV7-2 | CASSLTGQGYQPQHF
TRBJ2-1 | TRBV9 | CASSAGTSGNNEQFF
TRBJ2-2 | TRBV27 | CASSFSGTLAGELFF